This T cell receptor beta chain was profiled in a study of cytomegalovirus exposure and HLA in healthy donors. Vbeta (60) and Jbeta (13) primers were used in the PCR. Only in-frame clones appear in the TCRdb table, and some are missing; sequencing was by immunoSEQ multiplex PCR. The listing contains 150,000 or so clones. This CDR3 has 17 amino acids. Trimming stripped 3 bases from V and 1 base from J, with 19 bases between. Germline V lookup: CDR1 SGHKS, CDR2 YYEKEE (reference sequence). The genes are TRBV5-5 and TRBJ2-5, with D perhaps TRBD1 (6 bases). The sequence came from a woman aged 50 to 65 in good health and CMV-seronegative. The sequencing input was PBMCs. The CDR3 loop is CASSSQTGSGGQETQYF. The DNA of the CDR3 is TGTGCCAGCAGCTCCCAGACAGGATCTGGGGGCCAAGAGACCCAGTACTTC.